The 26 T cell receptor beta chains below come from one sample, sequenced in a study of CD8+ T cells in alopecia areata. As the sequencing template, cDNA was produced by extracting RNA and reverse transcribing it. Only in-frame clones appear in the TCRdb table, and some are missing; sequencing was by immunoSEQ multiplex PCR. The sample consists of approximately 89,000 clones, under 45% of them appearing once. Source material: CD4+ T cells sorted from blood. The origin of the receptors is a human donor with alopecia areata.

V and J are TRBV4-3 and TRBJ2-1, with 12 bases that match TRBD2. Germline values: CDR1 LGHNA, CDR2 YSLEER. The CDR3 contains 18 residues. The ends lost 0 bases at V and 0 bases at J; junction bases unmatched: 3. The CDR3 DNA sequence: TGCGCCAGCAGCCAAGAACTAGCGGGAGGTTTCTCCTACAATGAGCAGTTCTTC. Protein: CASSQELAGGFSYNEQFF.

There are many counts of this clone. J is TRBJ2-4 and V is TRBV28, with a possible D match to TRBD2 (7 bases). V lost 3 bases and J lost 0, with 9 bases in between. CDR1 MDHEN and CDR2 SYDVKM come from the germline V gene. This CDR3 contains 15 residues. Here the CDR3 reads CASSFGGLAKNIQYF. The CDR3 DNA reads as TGTGCCAGCAGTTTCGGGGGGCTAGCCAAAAACATTCAGTACTTC.

This clone turned up a few times. The chain couples TRBV29-1 to TRBJ2-1; 7 nucleotides match TRBD1. Germline V gene sequence: CDR1 SQVTM, CDR2 ANQGSEA. J was trimmed by 3 bases and V by 6 bases; bases with no gene match: 8. The CDR3 extends over 14 amino acids. For the CDR3, the DNA is TGCAGCGTAGAGCCGGGACAGCTCTACAATGAGCAGTTCTTC. It codes for CSVEPGQLYNEQFF.

This clone has just a few counts. V is TRBV19 and J is TRBJ1-1; D is ambiguous. V lost 9 bases to trimming and J lost 1 base, with 12 bases between them. Germline-derived CDR1 and CDR2 are LNHDA and SQIVND (reference sequence). CDR3 length: 13 residues. The CDR3 DNA is TGTGCCAGCAACATGGCGAGGAACACTGAAGCTTTCTTT. It is translated as CASNMARNTEAFF.

Of note for this clone: The same CDR3 also results from other DNA sequences found in this sample. The J gene is TRBJ1-5, the V gene TRBV30, with D tentatively TRBD1 (5 bases). V was pared by 0 bases and J by 4 bases, with 7 bases between. Germline V gives CDR1 GTSNPN, CDR2 SVGIG (reference sequence). CDR3 length: 13 residues. The CDR3 region has the DNA TGTGCCTGGAGTGTGAGGGGTAATCAGCCCCAGCATTTT. It is translated as CAWSVRGNQPQHF.

This clone appeared a few times. The chain joins TRBV4-2 to TRBJ2-2; TRBD1 is a possible D gene (6 bases). V was shortened by 0 bases and J by 0 bases, with 8 bases between the two germline ends. The CDR3 loop spans 16 amino acids. CDR1 is LGHNA and CDR2 is YNFKEQ in the germline V gene. The CDR3 spells CASSQETGTNTGELFF. The CDR3 bases are TGTGCCAGCAGCCAAGAAACAGGGACGAACACCGGGGAGCTGTTTTTT.

This clone appeared a few times. V is TRBV29-1 and J is TRBJ2-3; D gene ambiguous. The CDR3 is 12 amino acids. CDR1 and CDR2 (germline): SQVTM, ANQGSEA. Trimming pared 5 bases from V and 8 bases from J, leaving 14 bases between. The CDR3 DNA reads as TGCAGCGTTCACCGCGACATGGGTACGCAGTATTTT. Protein product: CSVHRDMGTQYF.

This clone has only a few counts. This chain joins TRBV5-1 and TRBJ2-7; 10 nucleotides line up with TRBD1. With 5 bases clipped from V and 3 bases from J, the junction kept 11 bases outside the gene matches. The CDR3 runs to 16 residues. CDR1 is SGHRS and CDR2 is YFSETQ in the germline V gene. CDR3 sequence reads: CASRMNRDRGYYEQYF. The CDR3, as DNA: TGCGCCAGCAGGATGAACCGGGACAGGGGTTACTACGAGCAGTACTTC.

The rearrangement links TRBV5-1 to TRBJ2-5; D uncertain. Germline CDR1 and CDR2: SGHRS and YFSETQ. The V gene lost 5 bases and the J gene lost 2 bases, with 7 bases spanning the gap. This CDR3 has 12 amino acids. DNA of the CDR3: TGCGCCAGCAGTAACGGGCAAGAGACCCAGTACTTC. It yields the protein CASSNGQETQYF. The full variable domain, in which reference TRBV5-1 and TRBJ2-5 provide the parts outside the CDR3, is KAGVTQTPRYLIKTRGQQVTLSCSPISGHRSVSWYQQTPGQGLQFLFEYFSETQRNKGNFPGRFSGRQFSNSRSEMNVSTLELGDSALYLCASSNGQETQYFGPGTRLLVL.

J is TRBJ1-1 and V is TRBV18, with D possibly being TRBD1 (6 bases). CDR3 length: 13 amino acids. CDR1 is KGHSH, CDR2 LQKENI, per germline. V was trimmed by 6 bases and J by 0 bases, leaving 8 bases between them. The CDR3 DNA reads TGTGCCAGCTCCAGGGACATGAACACTGAAGCTTTCTTT. Its translation: CASSRDMNTEAFF. The full variable domain, its missing parts supplied by reference TRBV18 and TRBJ1-1, is NAGVMQNPRHLVRRRGQEARLRCSPMKGHSHVYWYRQLPEEGLKFMVYLQKENIIDESGMPKERFSAEFPKEGPSILRIQQVVRGDSAAYFCASSRDMNTEAFFGQGTRLTVV.

The chain has TRBV29-1 and TRBJ2-2; 10 nucleotides match TRBD2. The CDR3 contains 13 residues. Unmatched junction bases numbered 3, after V lost 4 bases and J lost 7 bases. CDR1 is SQVTM, CDR2 ANQGSEA, per germline. This chain's CDR3 is CSVGTSGNGELFF. The CDR3 region has the DNA TGCAGCGTTGGGACTAGCGGAAACGGGGAGCTGTTTTTT.

The gene calls are TRBV29-1 and TRBJ2-1, with a weak D call TRBD2 (6 bases). This CDR3 spans 14 amino acids. CDR1 SQVTM and CDR2 ANQGSEA come from the germline V gene. V was clipped by 6 bases and J by 5 bases, with 17 bases between them. The CDR3 protein is CSVSRGSWDNEQFF. The CDR3 DNA sequence: TGCAGCGTCAGTCGGGGGTCTTGGGACAATGAGCAGTTCTTC.

This clone was seen a handful of times. The chain uses TRBV30 and TRBJ2-1; TRBD1 might be the D (5 bases). This CDR3 region has 12 residues. Germline V lookup: CDR1 GTSNPN, CDR2 SVGIG (reference sequence). The V end lost 1 base, the J end lost 9 bases, and 10 bases lay between the germline ends. Here the CDR3 reads CAWSDSQGEQFF. The CDR3 DNA sequence: TGTGCCTGGAGTGACAGTCAGGGTGAGCAGTTCTTC.

The table lists this clone with a few counts. The chain combines TRBV7-9 with TRBJ2-3; no clear D. V was cut by 6 bases and J by 13 bases, with 23 bases left in between. CDR1 SEHNR and CDR2 FQNEAQ come from the germline V gene (reference sequence). This CDR3 spans 14 amino acids. This chain's CDR3 is CASSSGDPALEEYF. In nucleotides, the CDR3 is TGTGCCAGCAGTTCCGGTGACCCCGCCCTAGAGGAGTATTTT.

This clone has just one count. The genes are TRBV7-8 and TRBJ2-7, with TRBD1 as a possible D gene (6 bases). V lost 6 bases, J lost 3 bases, and 18 bases lay in between. The CDR3 runs to 15 residues. In germline, CDR1 is SGHVS, CDR2 FQNEAQ. CDR3 protein: CASSKLGNRDYEQYF. The CDR3 DNA reads TGTGCCAGCAGTAAACTGGGCAACAGGGACTACGAGCAGTACTTC.

This clone was found once. The CDR3 spells CSVEQKLNTEAFF. DNA of the CDR3: TGCAGCGTTGAACAAAAGTTGAACACTGAAGCTTTCTTT. This rearrangement joins TRBV29-1 to TRBJ1-1, with D hard to call. V was shortened by 2 bases and J by 0 bases, with 7 bases between the two germline ends. The CDR3 has 13 residues. The germline CDR1 and CDR2 sequences are SQVTM and ANQGSEA.

The gene calls are TRBV2 and TRBJ2-3; D gene ambiguous. Per the germline V gene, CDR1 is SNHLY and CDR2 is FYNNEI. CDR3 size: 11 residues. V was cut by 4 bases and J by 7 bases, with 6 bases left in between. The CDR3 spells CASSATYTQYF. CDR3 bases: TGTGCCAGCAGTGCTACGTATACGCAGTATTTT.

The chain carries TRBV29-1 and TRBJ2-3; D uncertain. The CDR3 contains 13 residues. V was clipped by 6 bases and J by 0 bases, with 10 bases between them. The germline gives CDR1 SQVTM, CDR2 ANQGSEA. The CDR3 nucleotides are TGCAGCGTACTTGGCCGTAGCACAGATACGCAGTATTTT. Translating gives CSVLGRSTDTQYF.

With regard to this clone: This specimen includes other DNA sequences encoding the same CDR3. The V gene is TRBV13, the J gene TRBJ2-3; D remains ambiguous. V lost 6 bases, J lost 3 bases, and 7 bases lay in between. Germline V gene data show CDR1 as PRHDT and CDR2 as FYEKMQ (reference sequence). This CDR3 region has 12 residues. Written as DNA, the CDR3 is TGTGCCAGCAGTTCTAGTACAGATACGCAGTATTTT. As protein: CASSSSTDTQYF. The full variable domain, rest sourced from reference TRBV13 and TRBJ2-3, is AAGVIQSPRHLIKEKRETATLKCYPIPRHDTVYWYQQGPGQDPQFLISFYEKMQSDKGSIPDRFSAQQFSDYHSELNMSSLELGDSALYFCASSSSTDTQYFGPGTRLTVL.

For the CDR3, the DNA is TGCAGCGTTACCGCCCGGGACAGGGGAACCTACGAGCAGTACTTC. Protein: CSVTARDRGTYEQYF. The gene calls are TRBV29-1 and TRBJ2-7; 10 positions match TRBD1. This CDR3 has 15 amino acids. Germline V lookup: CDR1 SQVTM, CDR2 ANQGSEA. V was clipped by 5 bases and J by 2 bases; unmatched bases: 9.

This clone occurred a few times. Other nucleotide sequences from this sample produce the same CDR3. This sequence joins TRBV29-1 and TRBJ1-2; D gene unclear. This CDR3 contains 11 residues. Trimming shortened V by 2 bases and J by 8 bases, and 9 bases separated the two germline ends. CDR1 SQVTM and CDR2 ANQGSEA come from the germline V gene. CDR3: CSVERGEGYTF. CDR3 bases: TGCAGCGTTGAACGTGGGGAAGGCTACACCTTC.

This sequence joins TRBV5-4 and TRBJ2-3; D may be TRBD1 (6 bases). CDR3 length: 12 amino acids. Trimming removed 2 bases at V and 7 bases at J, with 8 bases between. Looked up from germline, CDR1 is SGHNT and CDR2 is YYREEE (reference sequence). CDR3 sequence: CASSLQGHTQYF. DNA of the CDR3: TGTGCCAGCAGCTTACAGGGACATACGCAGTATTTT.

This clone was counted between two and nine times. The gene calls are TRBV5-1 and TRBJ1-1; D may be TRBD1 (5 bases). Germline CDR1 is SGHRS and CDR2 is YFSETQ. The CDR3 has 15 residues. Trimming left V 0 bases short and J 6 bases short, with 15 bases between. The CDR3 sequence is CASSLEAGQFPEAFF. The CDR3 DNA reads TGCGCCAGCAGCTTGGAGGCAGGGCAATTCCCTGAAGCTTTCTTT. Together with reference TRBV5-1 and TRBJ1-1, the CDR3 gives the full variable domain: KAGVTQTPRYLIKTRGQQVTLSCSPISGHRSVSWYQQTPGQGLQFLFEYFSETQRNKGNFPGRFSGRQFSNSRSEMNVSTLELGDSALYLCASSLEAGQFPEAFFGQGTRLTVV.

The V and J genes are TRBV2 and TRBJ1-1; a weak D match, TRBD1 (5 bases). This CDR3 contains 12 residues. The ends were cut back, 6 bases at V and 6 bases at J, with 11 bases in the middle. Germline CDR1 is SNHLY and CDR2 is FYNNEI. The CDR3 loop reads CASSQGVAEAFF. DNA for the CDR3: TGTGCCAGCAGCCAGGGTGTTGCTGAAGCTTTCTTT.

The chain joins TRBV30 to TRBJ1-5; TRBD1 aligns across 10 bases. CDR3 length: 14 amino acids. Germline assignment: CDR1 GTSNPN and CDR2 SVGIG (reference sequence). After removal of 1 base from V and 7 bases from J, the junction contained 4 bases not matched to a gene. CDR3 coding DNA: TGTGCCTGGAGTGGGACAGGGGGTTGGCAGCCCCAGCATTTT. Its translation is CAWSGTGGWQPQHF.

The chain links TRBV29-1 to TRBJ1-1; D not certain. Germline V gene lookup returns CDR1 SQVTM and CDR2 ANQGSEA. V lost 5 bases to trimming and J lost 0 bases, with 10 bases between them. This CDR3 contains 13 residues. In DNA, the CDR3 is TGCAGCGTTCGGGGAGTTTTGAACACTGAAGCTTTCTTT. As protein: CSVRGVLNTEAFF.